These 7 T cell receptor beta chains originate from one sample sequenced in a study of OX40 agonist ivuxolimab in advanced cancers. Assay: immunoSEQ multiplex PCR; the TCRdb copy retains only in-frame clones and omits some. The sample lists around 74,000 clones, just under 95% seen once, with roughly 9.6% in the top ten. The specimen comprised CD4+ or CD8+ T cells sorted from blood, sampled in a trial of the OX40 agonist ivuxolimab. Source of these receptors: an adult with an advanced solid tumor such as melanoma, head and neck, liver or kidney cancer.

The V call is TRBV27, the J call TRBJ2-1; 7 bases fit TRBD2. V shed 8 bases and J 2 bases; nucleotides not matched to a gene: 9. CDR1 is MNHEY, CDR2 SMNVEV, per germline (reference sequence). The CDR3 has 15 residues. Written as DNA, the CDR3 is TGTGCCAGCCGGGAGGCATCTCACCCCTACAATGAGCAGTTCTTC. This gives the protein CASREASHPYNEQFF.

This chain connects TRBV7-9 to TRBJ2-1, with D possibly being TRBD1 (5 bases). The CDR3 is made up of 13 amino acids. Germline CDR1 SEHNR, CDR2 FQNEAQ (reference sequence). The CDR3 here is CATDSPSYNEQFF. For the CDR3, the DNA is TGTGCAACCGACAGCCCCTCGTACAATGAGCAGTTCTTC.

This clone was detected only a few times. The J gene is TRBJ2-7, the V gene TRBV11-2; 7 bases agree with TRBD2. V lost 5 bases to trimming and J lost 0 bases; unmatched junction nucleotides: 13. The CDR3 spans 17 residues. Germline V gives CDR1 SGHAT, CDR2 FQNNGV. CDR3 in amino acids: CASSPSSGGSTSYEQYF. CDR3 DNA sequence: TGTGCCAGCAGCCCCAGTTCGGGGGGATCTACCTCCTACGAGCAGTACTTC.

J is TRBJ2-7 and V is TRBV19, with D tentatively TRBD2 (7 bases). CDR1 LNHDA and CDR2 SQIVND come from the germline V gene (reference sequence). The CDR3 is 15 amino acids. Trimming took off 3 bases at V and 6 bases at J, with 18 bases between the two ends. The CDR3: CASSMWSRGAGEQYF. The DNA for the CDR3 is TGTGCCAGTAGTATGTGGTCCCGGGGGGCGGGCGAGCAGTACTTC.

This clone showed up just a few times. The rearrangement joins TRBV6-5 to TRBJ2-7, with D maybe TRBD1 (7 bases). CDR1 and CDR2 from the germline V gene are MNHEY and SVGAGI. The CDR3 contains 14 residues. V dropped 3 bases and J dropped 3 bases, with 12 bases sitting between them. This CDR3 is CASSYYRGLYEQYF. The CDR3 bases are TGTGCCAGCAGTTATTACAGGGGACTCTACGAGCAGTACTTC.

The chain couples TRBV19 to TRBJ1-5, with D perhaps matching TRBD1 (6 bases). Per germline, CDR1 LNHDA and CDR2 SQIVND (reference sequence). This CDR3 spans 15 amino acids. Trimming shortened V by 5 bases and J by 7 bases, and 18 bases separated the two germline ends. The CDR3 here is CASSEMLGGVQPQHF. The CDR3 nucleotides are TGTGCCAGTAGTGAAATGCTCGGGGGCGTACAGCCCCAGCATTTT.

This chain uses TRBV11-2 with TRBJ1-1; D uncertain. The CDR3 has 12 residues. The germline CDR1 and CDR2 sequences are SGHAT and FQNNGV. Trimming removed 1 base from V and 3 bases from J, with 3 bases in between. The CDR3 loop is CASSLGDTEAFF. The CDR3, as DNA: TGTGCCAGCAGCTTAGGGGACACTGAAGCTTTCTTT.